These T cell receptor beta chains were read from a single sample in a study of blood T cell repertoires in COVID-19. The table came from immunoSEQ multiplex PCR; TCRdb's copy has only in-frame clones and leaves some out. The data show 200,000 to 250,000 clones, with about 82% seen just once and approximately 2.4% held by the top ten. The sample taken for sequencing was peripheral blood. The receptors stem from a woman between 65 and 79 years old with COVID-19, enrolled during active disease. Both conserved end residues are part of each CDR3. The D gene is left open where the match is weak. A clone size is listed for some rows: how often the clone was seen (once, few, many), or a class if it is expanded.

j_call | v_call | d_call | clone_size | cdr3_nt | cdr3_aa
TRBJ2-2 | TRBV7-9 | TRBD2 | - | TGTGCCAGCGGAGCACTAGCGGGATATACCGGGGAGCTGTTTTTT | CASGALAGYTGELFF
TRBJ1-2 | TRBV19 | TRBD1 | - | TGTGCCAGTCGGACAGGCGCCTATGGCTACACCTTC | CASRTGAYGYTF
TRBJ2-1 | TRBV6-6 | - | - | TGTGCCACCGAAGGGGACAATGAGCAGTTCTTC | CATEGDNEQFF
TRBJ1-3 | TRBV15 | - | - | TGTGCCACCAGCAGAGATGGGCAGCCTGGAAACACCATATATTTT | CATSRDGQPGNTIYF
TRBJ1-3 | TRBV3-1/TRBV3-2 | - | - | TGTGCCAGCAGCCAAGATTTGGGGGCGCAGAACACCATATATTTT | CASSQDLGAQNTIYF
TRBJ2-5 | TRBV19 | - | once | TGTGCCAGTAGTGATCGGACAGTACAAGAGACCCAGTACTTC | CASSDRTVQETQYF
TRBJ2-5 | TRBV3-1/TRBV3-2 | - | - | TGTGCCAGCAGCCAAGATAAAGAGACCCAGTACTTC | CASSQDKETQYF
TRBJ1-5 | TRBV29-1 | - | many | TGCAGCGTTGAAAGCGGGGATAGCAATCAGCCCCAGCATTTT | CSVESGDSNQPQHF
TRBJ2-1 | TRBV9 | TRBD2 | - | TGTGCCAGCTCTCTCGGGACTAGCGCGAATGAGCAGTTCTTC | CASSLGTSANEQFF
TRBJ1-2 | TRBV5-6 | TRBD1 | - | TGTGCCAGCAGCCGCATGACAGGGTACGATGGCTACACCTTC | CASSRMTGYDGYTF
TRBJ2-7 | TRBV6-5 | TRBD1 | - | TGTGCCAGCAGTTACTCGGGACAGGGTTCTTACGAGCAGTACTTC | CASSYSGQGSYEQYF
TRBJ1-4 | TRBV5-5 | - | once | TGTGCCAGCAGTCTCGCAACTAATGAAAAACTGTTTTTT | CASSLATNEKLFF
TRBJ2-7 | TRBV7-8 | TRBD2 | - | TGTGCCAGCAGCTTTGGAGCGGGAGGCCTCTACGAGCAGTACTTC | CASSFGAGGLYEQYF
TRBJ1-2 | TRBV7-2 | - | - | TGTGCCAGCAGCTTGCCACCGGGGATAAACTATGGCTACACCTTC | CASSLPPGINYGYTF
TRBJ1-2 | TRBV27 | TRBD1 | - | TGTGCCAGCAGTATCAGGGACAGGGCAGGAGGCTACACCTTC | CASSIRDRAGGYTF
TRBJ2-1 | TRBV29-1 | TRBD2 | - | TGCAGCGTTGAGACTAGCAGATACAATGAGCAGTTCTTC | CSVETSRYNEQFF
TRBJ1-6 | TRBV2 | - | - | TGTGCCAGCACTCCGTTAGCGGAATATAATTCACCCCTCCACTTT | CASTPLAEYNSPLHF
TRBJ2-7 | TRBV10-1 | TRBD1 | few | TGCGCCAGCAGTGAAAGTAACAGGGGGAACTACGAGCAGTACTTC | CASSESNRGNYEQYF
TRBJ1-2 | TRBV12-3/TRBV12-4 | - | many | TGTGCCAGCAGTTCGACAGCATATGGCTACACCTTC | CASSSTAYGYTF
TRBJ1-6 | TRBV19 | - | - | TGTGCCAGTAGTATAGTTGGGCCCGATGATTCACCCCTCCACTTT | CASSIVGPDDSPLHF
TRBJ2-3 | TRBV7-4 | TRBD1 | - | TGTGCCAGCAGCTTAGGGACAGGGGTTCCAGATACGCAGTATTTT | CASSLGTGVPDTQYF
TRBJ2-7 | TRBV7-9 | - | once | TGTGCCAGCAGCTTGGCAGCGAACTCCTACGAGCAGTACTTC | CASSLAANSYEQYF